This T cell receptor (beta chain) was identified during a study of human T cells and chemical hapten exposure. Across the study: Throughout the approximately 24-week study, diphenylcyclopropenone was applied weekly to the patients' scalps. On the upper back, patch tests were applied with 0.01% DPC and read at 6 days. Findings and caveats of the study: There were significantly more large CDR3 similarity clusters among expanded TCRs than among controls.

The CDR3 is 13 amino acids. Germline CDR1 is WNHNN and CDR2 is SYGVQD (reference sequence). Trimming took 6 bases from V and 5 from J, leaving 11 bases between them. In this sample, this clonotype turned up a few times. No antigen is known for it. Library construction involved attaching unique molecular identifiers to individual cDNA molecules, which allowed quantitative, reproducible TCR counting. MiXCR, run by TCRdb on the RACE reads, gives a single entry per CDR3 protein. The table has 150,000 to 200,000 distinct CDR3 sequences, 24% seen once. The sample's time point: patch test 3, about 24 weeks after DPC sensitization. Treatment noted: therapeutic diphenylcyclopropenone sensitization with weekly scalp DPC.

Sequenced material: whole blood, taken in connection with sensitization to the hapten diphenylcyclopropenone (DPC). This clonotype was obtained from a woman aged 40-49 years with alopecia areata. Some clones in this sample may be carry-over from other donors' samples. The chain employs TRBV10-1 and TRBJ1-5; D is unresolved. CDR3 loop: CASSDGPYQPQHF. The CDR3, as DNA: TGCGCCAGCAGCGACGGACCCTATCAGCCCCAGCATTTT.